The rows below give T cell receptor beta chains drawn from one sample of a study of blood T cell repertoires in COVID-19. TCRdb keeps only in-frame clones here, not all; method: immunoSEQ multiplex PCR. This sample has around 100,000 clones, with 85% to 90% found just once. The sequenced material came from peripheral blood. These receptors came from an elderly woman with acute or convalescent COVID-19. The conserved cysteine and the conserved F or W are not part of the CDR3 here. Each record gives: D gene, V gene, CDR3 protein. A D gene is named only where the DNA matches it firmly.

>TRBD1|TRBV9
ASSERTGSSYEQY
>TRBD1|TRBV5-1
ASRDNLGTGGDGYT
>NA|TRBV10-3
AISGRWAERWSYEQY
>TRBD1|TRBV7-9
ASSPGQGKQF
>NA|TRBV11-2
ASSSTDSSYNEQF
>NA|TRBV10-2
ASSEGGRGYSYEQY
>NA|TRBV11-2
ASSLVVSSYNEQF
>NA|TRBV10-3
AISESPTGYEQY
>NA|TRBV13
ASSPTGTYSTDTQY
>NA|TRBV7-2
ASSLGWGGNQPQH
>TRBD1|TRBV28
ASSLPGQGSGFYGYT
>NA|TRBV30
AWSQGNSNQPQH
>NA|TRBV30
AWSREAYGYT
>TRBD1|TRBV19
ASSMMGQSSYEQY
>TRBD1|TRBV7-3
ASSPGQGPYEQY
>TRBD2|TRBV18
ASSPPRGGGPTGELF
>TRBD1|TRBV18
ASSPPTGGSYNEQF
>TRBD1|TRBV19
ASSMGDRYNEQF
>TRBD1|TRBV11-2
ASSSRGRGVTEAF
>TRBD1|TRBV27
ATTPGQRSF
>NA|TRBV6-4
ASSVPQGREQY
>TRBD1|TRBV10-3
AIRSQGASDTQY
>TRBD1|TRBV20-1
SASGGRTGKVNYGYT
>TRBD1|TRBV5-5
ASSPGTGGSYEQY
>TRBD1|TRBV11-3
ASSLHQGQGRYEQY
>NA|TRBV7-8
ASSLDRSSGGGYT
>NA|TRBV30
AWGITNTDTQY
>NA|TRBV5-1
ASSLVQYVDTQY
>NA|TRBV19
ASSEQAYSGNTIY
>NA|TRBV19
ASTPSANYGYT
>NA|TRBV28
ASSLPGRFNNQPQH
>NA|TRBV30
AWSPGDLRYGYT
>TRBD1|TRBV6-5
ASSPYRGSLGAF
>NA|TRBV23-1
ASSHKQKKKNSPLH
>TRBD2|TRBV5-6
ASSLVSGGNEQY
>NA|TRBV18
ASSGPNSPLH
>TRBD2|TRBV7-6
ASSTRTSGGRETQY
>TRBD1|TRBV24-1
ATSADRVNQPQH
>TRBD1|TRBV27
ASSYGISGTGREYSNQPQH
>TRBD2|TRBV7-3
ASSPTSGGASTQY
>NA|TRBV11-2
ASSLGQSTDTQY
>TRBD1|TRBV3-1/TRBV3-2
ASSRLKGAPNEKLF
>NA|TRBV25-1
ASTGQGNQPQH
>NA|TRBV4-1
ASSPVVWARNEKLF
>NA|TRBV4-1
ASSQPPTGNTEAF
>TRBD1|TRBV6-2/TRBV6-3
ASSNPTGEHYGYT
>NA|TRBV9
ASSVVVGAADTQY
>TRBD1|TRBV24-1
AIKGDRATDTQY
>TRBD2|TRBV19
ASSITGTSFIEQY
>TRBD2|TRBV6-5
ASTISGGSSYEQY